What follows are 18 T cell receptor delta chains derived from one specimen sequenced in a study of gamma-delta T cells after stem cell transplantation. TCRdb re-analyzed the RT-PCR reads via CATT. The sample carries approximately 3,000 delta-chain clones, 2.5% to 3% recorded once. The sample consisted of gamma-delta T cells. Receptors originate from a human donor. It is not recorded whose cells these are; they may come from a transplant donor.

This clone is medium-sized within its sample. This chain uses TRDV2 with TRDJ1; TRDD3 aligns across 12 bases. Germline V gene lookup returns CDR1 GEAIGNYY and CDR2 EKD. The CDR3 loop spans 19 amino acids. V was pared by 0 bases and J by 3 bases, with 13 bases of the junction left unmatched. Here the CDR3 DNA reads TGTGCCTGTGACACCGTGGCTATACTGGGGGATACTAAGCCCGATAAACTCATCTTT. Its protein is CACDTVAILGDTKPDKLIF.

A note on this clone: TCRdb lists the protein of a much larger clone for this DNA, which differs at residue 9, so this is likely a read error; the protein given here is translated from the DNA itself. This chain joins TRDV2 and TRDJ1; perhaps TRDD3 as D (5 bases). The CDR3 extends over 15 amino acids. From germline, CDR1 is GEAIGNYY and CDR2 EKD. V was pared by 0 bases and J by 1 base, with 11 bases between. In nucleotides, the CDR3 is TGTGCCTGTGACACCGTGGGGAATCGCACCGATAAACTCATCTTT. Translating gives CACDTVGNRTDKLIF.

Sample share makes this clone medium-sized (0.01 to 0.1%). Other DNA variants within this sample encode the same CDR3. The V and J genes are TRDV2 and TRDJ1; 8 bases match TRDD3. In germline, CDR1 is GEAIGNYY, CDR2 EKD. The CDR3 covers 16 residues. After removal of 0 bases from V and 3 bases from J, the junction contained 8 bases not matched to a gene. The CDR3 nucleotides read TGTGCCTGTGACACCGTGGACTGGGGGTCCCCCGATAAACTCATCTTT. It translates to CACDTVDWGSPDKLIF.

To note about this clone: This DNA translates differently at residue 17 from the TCRdb protein, which is that of a much larger clone; a read error is likely, and the protein shown is the DNA's own translation. This chain connects TRDV2 to TRDJ3, with 8 bases identical to TRDD3. This CDR3 region has 22 residues. Germline loops: CDR1 GEAIGNYY, CDR2 EKD. The chain's CDR3 is CACDTVEYTGGAASWDARQMFF. In DNA form, the CDR3 reads TGTGCCTGTGACACGGTTGAATATACTGGGGGTGCCGCGTCCTGGGACGCCCGACAGATGTTTTTC.

In its sample, this clone was seen a few times. A much larger clonotype is one base distant, so this may be a read error. The V gene is TRDV2, the J gene TRDJ1; 7 bases agree with TRDD3. V shed 4 bases and J 1 base; nucleotides not matched to a gene: 20. The germline V gene encodes CDR1 GEAIGNYY and CDR2 EKD. The CDR3 has 19 residues. In DNA, the CDR3 is TGTGCCTGTGAAAACCTGGGGGGTAAGCGAGTGCAGGCCACCGATAAACTCATCTTT. Encoded protein: CACENLGGKRVQATDKLIF.

Remarks on this clone: For this DNA, TCRdb reports the protein of a much larger clone, which diverges at residue 5, most likely from a read error; the protein presented here is translated directly from the DNA. The rearrangement links TRDV2 to TRDJ1; 12 bases line up with TRDD3. Trimming cost V 1 base and J 0 bases; bases outside gene matches: 20. The length of the CDR3 is 22 residues. Germline-derived CDR1 and CDR2 are GEAIGNYY and EKD. The CDR3 nucleotides read TGTGCCTGTGACACTCTGGGGGATACGCGGGACCGCAAGGACGTTTACACCGATAAACTCATCTTT. This sequence encodes CACDTLGDTRDRKDVYTDKLIF.

To note about this clone: This likely stems from a read error, as it lies one base from a far larger clone. Other DNA sequences in this specimen translate into the identical CDR3. This chain connects TRDV2 to TRDJ1; TRDD3 is a possible D gene (5 bases). Germline V lookup: CDR1 GEAIGNYY, CDR2 EKD. The CDR3 is 13 amino acids. Written as DNA, the CDR3 is TGTGCCTGTGACACCTGGGGCACCGATAAGCTCATCTTT. This encodes CACDTWGTDKLIF.

This clone has just a few counts. J is TRDJ1 and V is TRDV2, with 9 nucleotides matching TRDD3. J lost 1 base, V lost 0 bases, and 8 bases had no gene match. CDR3 length: 17 amino acids. Germline V gene sequence: CDR1 GEAIGNYY, CDR2 EKD. The chain's CDR3 is CACDTLNLGDSTDKLIF. CDR3 coding DNA: TGTGCCTGTGACACCTTAAACCTGGGGGATTCCACCGATAAACTCATCTTT.

This clone appeared a few times. Only one base separates this from a far larger clonotype, so it likely reflects a read error. This same CDR3 is encoded by further DNA sequences in the sample. J is TRDJ1 and V is TRDV2, with 13 bases lining up with TRDD3. V lost 6 bases and J lost 4; bases outside the gene matches: 10. Germline CDR1 and CDR2: GEAIGNYY and EKD. The CDR3 spans 16 residues. The CDR3 coding sequence is TGTGCCTGTTATTCGATTACTGGGGGATACGTCGATAAACTCATCTTT. Its translation: CACYSITGGYVDKLIF.

A remark on this clone: TCRdb lists the protein of a much larger clone for this DNA, which differs at residue 4, so this is likely a read error; the protein given here is translated from the DNA itself. J is TRDJ1 and V is TRDV2, with D uncertain. The length of the CDR3 is 13 residues. Trimming took off 5 bases at V and 2 bases at J, with 11 bases between the two ends. Looked up from germline, CDR1 is GEAIGNYY and CDR2 is EKD. For the CDR3, the DNA is TGTGCCTGTGGTCCTCTGTTGACCGATAAACTCATCTTT. The encoded protein is CACGPLLTDKLIF.

Details on this clone: A single base is all that separates this from a far larger clone, so a read error is likely. This specimen includes other DNA sequences encoding the same CDR3. V usage is TRDV2 and J usage is TRDJ1, with D perhaps matching TRDD2 or TRDD3 (5 bases each). V was shortened by 3 bases and J by 0 bases, with 34 bases between the two germline ends. Germline-derived CDR1 and CDR2 are GEAIGNYY and EKD. The CDR3 runs to 22 residues. This CDR3 is CACDPLPNLLGRTLGNTDKLIF. As DNA, the CDR3 is TGTGCCTGTGACCCGCTTCCAAATCTGCTGGGCCGAACCCTTGGGAACACCGATAAACTCATCTTT.

This clone is large by share. The sample holds other DNA sequences that translate to the same CDR3. This chain connects TRDV2 to TRDJ1, with 11 bases that match TRDD3. Germline V CDR1 and CDR2: GEAIGNYY, EKD. CDR3 length: 25 amino acids. The V segment lost 0 bases and the J segment 2 bases; nucleotides outside the gene matches: 31. The CDR3 nucleotides read TGTGCCTGTGACACCTTAAATCCTCCCATACTGGGGGATAAGGGACCAGACCGTATGACCGATAAACTCATCTTT. Its protein product is CACDTLNPPILGDKGPDRMTDKLIF.

Concerning this clone itself: A much larger clone differs by one base, so this may be a read error. Other DNA sequences in the same sample also yield this CDR3. The rearrangement links TRDV2 to TRDJ1; a weak D match, TRDD3 (6 bases). Germline V CDR1 and CDR2: GEAIGNYY, EKD. Trimming removed 0 bases from V and 0 bases from J, with 16 bases in between. The CDR3 contains 17 residues. In DNA, the CDR3 is TGTGCCTGTGACACCGTTGGCACTGGGACGTACACCGATAAACTCATCTTT. Amino acids: CACDTVGTGTYTDKLIF.

The chain has TRDV2 and TRDJ1, with 13 nucleotides matching TRDD3. The ends lost 4 bases at V and 0 bases at J; junction bases unmatched: 7. This CDR3 is 17 amino acids long. The germline V gene has CDR1 GEAIGNYY and CDR2 EKD. CDR3 DNA sequence: TGTGCCTGTGAGGGAATTACTGGGGGATACGACACCGATAAACTCATCTTT. Protein: CACEGITGGYDTDKLIF.

This clone has just a few counts. TCRdb pairs this DNA with a much larger clone's protein that differs at residue 5, likely a read error; the protein shown was translated from the DNA. J is TRDJ1 and V is TRDV2; tentatively, D is TRDD3 (5 bases). The germline V gene encodes CDR1 GEAIGNYY and CDR2 EKD. V was pared by 3 bases and J by 0 bases, with 19 bases between. This CDR3 spans 17 amino acids. The CDR3 DNA is TGTGCCTGTGACGCCGTTGGGGTCGGATTATACACCGATAAACTCATCTTT. Its translation is CACDAVGVGLYTDKLIF.

The table lists this clone with a few counts. With a far larger clone one base away, a read error is the likely cause. Other DNA sequences in the sample encode the same CDR3. The V call is TRDV2, the J call TRDJ1, with D possibly matching TRDD3 (6 bases). Germline CDR1 reads GEAIGNYY; CDR2 reads EKD. This CDR3 has 17 residues. V was pared by 3 bases and J by 0 bases, with 19 bases between. The CDR3 DNA is TGTGCCTGTGACTCGTTACTGGGAGCCCAGTACACCGATAAACTCATCTTT. Translated, it gives CACDSLLGAQYTDKLIF.

This clone is classed as medium-sized. The identical CDR3 is also encoded by other nucleotide sequences in the sample. V is TRDV2 and J is TRDJ1; TRDD3 matches 9 bases. V trimming: 3 bases; J trimming: 7 bases; junction bases outside the gene matches: 11. The CDR3 is 15 residues long. Per germline, CDR1 GEAIGNYY and CDR2 EKD. The CDR3 reads CACDSLGDQRGKLIF. CDR3 bases: TGTGCCTGTGACTCACTGGGGGACCAAAGAGGTAAACTCATCTTT.

As to this clone: TCRdb lists the protein of a much larger clone for this DNA, which differs at residue 12, so this is likely a read error; the protein given here is translated from the DNA itself. V gene TRDV2 combines with J gene TRDJ3, with 12 bases that match TRDD3. The CDR3 runs 20 residues. Germline V gene sequence: CDR1 GEAIGNYY, CDR2 EKD. V dropped 2 bases and J dropped 3; count of bases not matched to a gene: 10. The CDR3 nucleotides are TGTGCCTGTGACAGTAACTGGGGGATACTGAGCTTCTGGGACACCCGACAGATGTTTTTC. Its translation: CACDSNWGILSFWDTRQMFF.